A single sample is the source of the 18 T cell receptor beta chains below, sequenced in a study of blood T cell repertoires in COVID-19. Assay used: immunoSEQ multiplex PCR; TCRdb lists only in-frame clones, some missing. Found here are some 16,000 clones, 80% to 90% of them singletons; the top ten hold around a tenth. Input material: peripheral blood. Source of these receptors: a man at least 80 years old with acute or convalescent COVID-19.

The gene calls are TRBV5-1 and TRBJ1-1, with TRBD1 matching 7 bases. Trimming removed 4 bases from V and 0 bases from J; junction bases left unmatched: 9. The germline CDR1 and CDR2 sequences are SGHRS and YFSETQ. CDR3 length: 16 residues. The CDR3 is CASSTSGQPMNTEAFF. CDR3 sequence (DNA): TGCGCCAGCAGCACATCGGGACAGCCCATGAACACTGAAGCTTTCTTT.

The chain uses TRBV19 and TRBJ2-2; 9 bases are a match to TRBD2. With 4 bases clipped from V and 2 bases from J, the junction kept 2 bases outside the gene matches. The CDR3 covers 15 residues. CDR1 and CDR2 from the germline V gene are LNHDA and SQIVND (reference sequence). CDR3: CASSSGRANTGELFF. Here the CDR3 DNA reads TGTGCCAGTAGTAGCGGGAGGGCCAACACCGGGGAGCTGTTTTTT.

This clone has only a few counts. The CDR3 sequence: CASGLTAESPLHF. DNA for the CDR3: TGTGCCAGCGGCCTAACAGCCGAATCACCCCTCCACTTT. The chain joins TRBV27 to TRBJ1-6; D is ambiguous. CDR3 length: 13 residues. Germline CDR1 reads MNHEY; CDR2 reads SMNVEV (reference sequence). V was clipped by 8 bases and J by 10 bases, with 15 bases between them.

The rearrangement uses TRBV5-5 and TRBJ1-1, with 7 bases that match TRBD1. This CDR3 has 14 residues. Per germline, CDR1 SGHKS and CDR2 YYEKEE (reference sequence). With V trimmed by 3 bases and J by 1 base, 3 bases remained unmatched. CDR3 residues: CASSSRTGNTEAFF. CDR3 bases: TGTGCCAGCAGCTCTCGGACAGGGAACACTGAAGCTTTCTTT. The complete variable domain, with remaining parts taken from reference TRBV5-5 and TRBJ1-1, reads DAGVTQSPTHLIKTRGQQVTLRCSPISGHKSVSWYQQVLGQGPQFIFQYYEKEERGRGNFPDRFSARQFPNYSSELNVNALLLGDSALYLCASSSRTGNTEAFFGQGTRLTVV.

This clone was seen more than once but under ten times. DNA for the CDR3: TGCGCCAGCCTTTCGGGCGGGAGTTTATCCAATGAGCAGTTCTTC. As protein: CASLSGGSLSNEQFF. This chain connects TRBV5-1 to TRBJ2-1; 7 bases map to TRBD2. The CDR3 extends over 15 amino acids. Germline V lookup: CDR1 SGHRS, CDR2 YFSETQ. V lost 7 bases to trimming and J lost 6 bases; unmatched junction nucleotides: 13.

The rearrangement uses TRBV5-1 and TRBJ2-6, with D perhaps matching TRBD2 (6 bases). The germline V gene encodes CDR1 SGHRS and CDR2 YFSETQ. This CDR3 comprises 16 residues. Trimming left V 5 bases short and J 4 bases short, with 16 bases between. The CDR3 nucleotides read TGCGCCAGCAGTCTTCGCCCGGGGGACGGGGCCAACGTCCTGACTTTC. Its translation is CASSLRPGDGANVLTF.

This rearrangement joins TRBV5-1 to TRBJ2-2; D is ambiguous. V lost 2 bases, J lost 1 base, and 6 bases lay in between. CDR1 and CDR2 from the germline V gene are SGHRS and YFSETQ. The CDR3 has 14 amino acids. The CDR3: CASSLRQNTGELFF. DNA of the CDR3: TGCGCCAGCAGCTTAAGACAGAACACCGGGGAGCTGTTTTTT. The full variable domain, rest sourced from reference TRBV5-1 and TRBJ2-2, is KAGVTQTPRYLIKTRGQQVTLSCSPISGHRSVSWYQQTPGQGLQFLFEYFSETQRNKGNFPGRFSGRQFSNSRSEMNVSTLELGDSALYLCASSLRQNTGELFFGEGSRLTVL.

V gene TRBV10-3 combines with J gene TRBJ2-7, with a possible D match to TRBD2 (5 bases). The germline V gene encodes CDR1 ENHRY and CDR2 SYGVKD. The CDR3 covers 14 residues. Trimming removed 6 bases from V and 1 base from J, with 13 bases in between. The DNA of the CDR3 is TGTGCCATCAGCTTAGGGAGCGGATCCTACGAGCAGTACTTC. This translates into CAISLGSGSYEQYF.

This chain links TRBV7-9 with TRBJ1-2; tentative D call: TRBD1 (6 bases). CDR3 size: 14 residues. Germline lookup yields CDR1 SEHNR and CDR2 FQNEAQ (reference sequence). Trimming removed 3 bases at V and 4 bases at J, with 12 bases between. This CDR3 is CASSLAGGLYGYTF. Written as DNA, the CDR3 is TGTGCCAGCAGCTTGGCGGGGGGCCTCTATGGCTACACCTTC.

The chain joins TRBV7-9 to TRBJ2-1; 9 bases align to TRBD2. J lost 7 bases, V lost 3 bases, and 13 bases had no gene match. Per the germline V gene, CDR1 is SEHNR and CDR2 is FQNEAQ (reference sequence). This CDR3 has 17 residues. The CDR3 DNA reads as TGTGCCAGCAGCTTTGGTTGGACTAGCGCGAAAGGGAATGAGCAGTTCTTC. Translation: CASSFGWTSAKGNEQFF.

This rearrangement joins TRBV6-6 to TRBJ1-2; D perhaps matches TRBD1 (5 bases). CDR1 and CDR2 (germline): MNHNY, SVGAGI (reference sequence). The CDR3 contains 15 residues. The V and J ends lost 7 bases and 6 bases respectively, with 21 bases between them. The CDR3 DNA follows: TGTGCCAGCACCCTACTACAGGCAGGGATGGATGGCTACACCTTC. Translating gives CASTLLQAGMDGYTF.

The rearrangement joins TRBV9 to TRBJ2-5; TRBD2 is a possible D gene (5 bases). Trimming cost V 7 bases and J 4 bases, with 17 bases left between them. This CDR3 region has 14 residues. Germline CDR1 reads SGDLS; CDR2 reads YYNGEE. CDR3 in amino acids: CASGRRAGGETQYF. The CDR3, as DNA: TGTGCCAGCGGTCGAAGGGCCGGAGGAGAGACCCAGTACTTC.

The chain has TRBV5-1 and TRBJ2-7; 7 nucleotides agree with TRBD1. The V and J ends lost 1 base and 7 bases, in that order; junction bases with no gene match: 5. CDR1 and CDR2 (germline): SGHRS, YFSETQ. The CDR3 spans 13 residues. Written as DNA, the CDR3 is TGCGCCAGCAGCTTGATGACAGGGCGGGAGCAGTACTTC. This codes for CASSLMTGREQYF.

This rearrangement joins TRBV6-6 to TRBJ1-3, with D uncertain. CDR3 size: 12 residues. CDR1 MNHNY and CDR2 SVGAGI come from the germline V gene (reference sequence). V was trimmed by 2 bases and J by 10 bases, leaving 9 bases between them. CDR3 loop: CASSYEGRTIYF. In nucleotides, the CDR3 is TGTGCCAGCAGTTACGAGGGAAGGACCATATATTTT.

V and J are TRBV3-1 (or the pseudogene TRBV3-2) and TRBJ1-2; a possible D gene is TRBD1 (6 bases). The CDR3 contains 13 residues. The ends were cut back, 4 bases at V and 6 bases at J, with 12 bases in the middle. Germline-derived CDR1 and CDR2 are LGHDT and YNNKEL (reference sequence). The CDR3 bases are TGTGCCAGCAGCCCCCGGACAGTACATGGCTACACCTTC. It translates to CASSPRTVHGYTF.

In this sample, this clone turned up a few times. J is TRBJ1-4 and V is TRBV5-4; 11 bases align to TRBD1. The CDR3 runs 17 residues. Germline assignment: CDR1 SGHNT and CDR2 YYREEE (reference sequence). J gave up 7 bases and V 4 bases, and 12 bases lay outside the gene matches. The CDR3 loop is CASSRLAPGQGGEKLFF. DNA for the CDR3: TGTGCCAGCAGCCGCCTAGCACCGGGACAGGGGGGTGAAAAACTGTTTTTT.

Regarding this clone: A read error may produce the germline difference seen at one junction end. V and J are TRBV5-5 and TRBJ2-7, with a possible D match to TRBD2 (5 bases). This CDR3 spans 16 amino acids. Germline-derived CDR1 and CDR2 are SGHKS and YYEKEE (reference sequence). The chain's CDR3 is CASSLGSGTLSYEQYF. DNA for the CDR3: TGTGCCAGCAGTTTGGGGTCGGGAACCCTCTCCTACGAGCAGTACTTC.

The chain uses TRBV12-3 or TRBV12-4 and TRBJ1-2; no definite D call. This CDR3 region has 13 residues. Between the trimmed V and J ends, which lost 3 bases and 7 bases, there was a span of 12 bases. The chain's CDR3 is CASSFAAGGGYTF. The CDR3 DNA sequence: TGTGCCAGCAGTTTCGCGGCAGGAGGTGGCTACACCTTC.